This entry describes one TCR beta chain. The CDR3 loop spans 14 amino acids. Germline assignment: CDR1 SGHRS and CDR2 YFSETQ. V was pared by 2 bases and J by 11 bases, with 19 bases between. The data stem from a study of blood T cells in healthy people across ages. For the study at large: When template switching was applied, about one barcoded beta molecule was captured per two T cells.

The donors, healthy Caucasians from Russia, were aged about 6 to 90. Together with a sample-barcoded 5' primer, a J-beta primer mix was included in a second PCR lasting about 6 to 11 cycles. TCRdb re-called the 5' RACE reads with MiXCR, one entry per CDR3 protein. The sample lists around 900,000 distinct CDR3 sequences, approximately 50% occurring once. The chain employs TRBV5-1 and TRBJ2-5, with a possible D match to TRBD2 (6 bases). Sequencing input: blood. This sequence originates from a woman aged 60-70 years in good health. This CDR3 is CASSLGWRGNEQYF. In DNA, the CDR3 is TGCGCCAGCAGCTTAGGTTGGCGGGGCAATGAGCAGTACTTC.